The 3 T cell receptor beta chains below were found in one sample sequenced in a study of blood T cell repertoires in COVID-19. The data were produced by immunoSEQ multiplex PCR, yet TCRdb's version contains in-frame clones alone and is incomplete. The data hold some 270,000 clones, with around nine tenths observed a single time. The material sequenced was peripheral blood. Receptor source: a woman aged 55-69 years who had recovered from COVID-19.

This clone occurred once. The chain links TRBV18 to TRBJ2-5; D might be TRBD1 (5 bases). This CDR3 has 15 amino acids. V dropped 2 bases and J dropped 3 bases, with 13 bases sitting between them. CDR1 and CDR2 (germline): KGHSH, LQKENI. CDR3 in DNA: TGTGCCAGCTCACCAGGGTCGACAGCCAAAGAGACCCAGTACTTC. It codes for CASSPGSTAKETQYF. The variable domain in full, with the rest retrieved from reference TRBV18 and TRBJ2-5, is NAGVMQNPRHLVRRRGQEARLRCSPMKGHSHVYWYRQLPEEGLKFMVYLQKENIIDESGMPKERFSAEFPKEGPSILRIQQVVRGDSAAYFCASSPGSTAKETQYFGPGTRLLVL.

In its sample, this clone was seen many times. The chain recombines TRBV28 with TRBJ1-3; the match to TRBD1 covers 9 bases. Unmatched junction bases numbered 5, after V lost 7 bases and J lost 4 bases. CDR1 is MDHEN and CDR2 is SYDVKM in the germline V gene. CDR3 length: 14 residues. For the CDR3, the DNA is TGTGCCAGCAAACAGGGGGCAAAAGGAAACACCATATATTTT. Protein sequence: CASKQGAKGNTIYF. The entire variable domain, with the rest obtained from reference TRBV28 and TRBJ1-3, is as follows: DVKVTQSSRYLVKRTGEKVFLECVQDMDHENMFWYRQDPGLGLRLIYFSYDVKMKEKGDIPEGYSVSREKKERFSLILESASTNQTSMYLCASKQGAKGNTIYFGEGSWLTVV.

The CDR3 sequence is CASSRGGGESQPQHF. CDR3 sequence (DNA): TGTGCCAGCAGTCGCGGGGGGGGAGAAAGTCAGCCCCAGCATTTT. This rearrangement joins TRBV2 to TRBJ1-5; D is possibly TRBD1 (5 bases). The V end lost 5 bases, the J end lost 6 bases, and 17 bases lay between the germline ends. The CDR3 is 15 residues long. Germline-derived CDR1 and CDR2 are SNHLY and FYNNEI.